The 3 T cell receptor beta chains in this list originate from one sample, sequenced in a study of blood T cell repertoires in COVID-19. Profiling relied on immunoSEQ multiplex PCR, and the TCRdb table lists in-frame clones only, not all of them. In the table there are almost 250,000 clones, 86% of which are singletons. What was sequenced was peripheral blood. These receptor sequences come from a woman older than 75 with COVID-19, enrolled during active disease.

The rearrangement joins TRBV7-2 to TRBJ2-1; TRBD2 matches 9 bases. The CDR3 spans 15 residues. After removal of 3 bases from V and 6 bases from J, the junction contained 6 bases not matched to a gene. Germline-derived CDR1 and CDR2 are SGHTA and FQGNSA. CDR3 DNA sequence: TGTGCCAGCAGCTTCAAGCGGGGGGACACCAATGAGCAGTTCTTC. Translating gives CASSFKRGDTNEQFF.

The chain links TRBV18 to TRBJ1-2; TRBD1 might be the D (6 bases). Germline V gene data show CDR1 as KGHSH and CDR2 as LQKENI. This CDR3 spans 13 amino acids. Between the trimmed V and J ends, which lost 2 bases and 8 bases, there was a span of 12 bases. The CDR3 reads CASSPGPQGGYTF. As DNA, the CDR3 is TGTGCCAGCTCACCAGGGCCCCAGGGGGGCTACACCTTC.

The sample holds one count of this clone. V is TRBV18 and J is TRBJ2-3; 9 bases are shared with TRBD2. Looked up from germline, CDR1 is KGHSH and CDR2 is LQKENI. This CDR3 spans 15 amino acids. The V segment lost 3 bases and the J segment 1 base; nucleotides outside the gene matches: 2. For the CDR3, the DNA is TGTGCCAGCTCACCTCTAGCGGGGCGCACAGATACGCAGTATTTT. As protein: CASSPLAGRTDTQYF. Drawing the rest from reference TRBV18 and TRBJ2-3, the complete variable domain is NAGVMQNPRHLVRRRGQEARLRCSPMKGHSHVYWYRQLPEEGLKFMVYLQKENIIDESGMPKERFSAEFPKEGPSILRIQQVVRGDSAAYFCASSPLAGRTDTQYFGPGTRLTVL.